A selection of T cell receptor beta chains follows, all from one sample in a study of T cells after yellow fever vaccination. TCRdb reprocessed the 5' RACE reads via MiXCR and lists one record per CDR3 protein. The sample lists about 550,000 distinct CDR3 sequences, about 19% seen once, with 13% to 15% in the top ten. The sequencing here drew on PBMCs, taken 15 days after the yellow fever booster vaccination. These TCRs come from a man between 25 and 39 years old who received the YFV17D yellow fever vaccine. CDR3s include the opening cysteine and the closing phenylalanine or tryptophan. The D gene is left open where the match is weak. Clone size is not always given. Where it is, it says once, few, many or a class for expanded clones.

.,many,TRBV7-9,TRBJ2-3,TGTGCCAGCAGCCCCCAAGATACGCAGTATTTT,CASSPQDTQYF
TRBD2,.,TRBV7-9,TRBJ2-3,TGTGCCAGCAGCCCGCTAGCGGGAGGACACACAGATACGCAGTATTTT,CASSPLAGGHTDTQYF
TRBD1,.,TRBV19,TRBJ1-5,TGTGCCAGTAGACAGGGGCCTAGCAATCAGCCCCAGCATTTT,CASRQGPSNQPQHF
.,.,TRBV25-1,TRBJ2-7,TGTGCCAGCAGAAGTGCAGGGCCCTACGAGCAGTACTTC,CASRSAGPYEQYF
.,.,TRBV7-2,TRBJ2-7,TGTGCCAGCAGCTTAGGTTCCGCGACCGTCTCCTACGAGCAGTACTTC,CASSLGSATVSYEQYF
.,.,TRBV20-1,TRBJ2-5,TGCAGTGCTAGAGATTACGGCAGGGACCAAGAGACCCAGTACTTC,CSARDYGRDQETQYF
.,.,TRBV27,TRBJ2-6,TGTGCCAGCAGTTTTGGCGGATACTTCTCTGGGGCCAACGTCCTGACTTTC,CASSFGGYFSGANVLTF
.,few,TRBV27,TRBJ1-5,TGTGCCAGCAGCATGATATCTCAGGGAATGCCCCAGCATTTT,CASSMISQGMPQHF
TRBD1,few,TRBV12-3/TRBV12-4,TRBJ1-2,TGTGCCAGCAGTCATGCCGGGACAGATCGGTATGGCTACACCTTC,CASSHAGTDRYGYTF
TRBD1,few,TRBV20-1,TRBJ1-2,TGCAGTGCAGAAAGGGGGCTCGGCTATGGCTACACCTTC,CSAERGLGYGYTF
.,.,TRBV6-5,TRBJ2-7,TGTGCCAGTCGAACGGGACTTACCTACGAGCAGTACTTC,CASRTGLTYEQYF
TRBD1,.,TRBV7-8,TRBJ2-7,TGTGCCAGCAGCTTAGGGACGGGACAGGGTCATAGCGAGCAGTACTTC,CASSLGTGQGHSEQYF
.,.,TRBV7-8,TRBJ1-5,TGTGCCAGCAGCTTAGCCCCCGGGGGAGGCAATCAGCCCCAGCATTTT,CASSLAPGGGNQPQHF
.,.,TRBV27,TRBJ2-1,TGTGCCAGCAGGGACCTGGGGGCGGGAGCCCACAATGAGCAGTTCTTC,CASRDLGAGAHNEQFF
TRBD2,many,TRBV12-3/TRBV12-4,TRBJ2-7,TGTGCCAGCACCCCTAGCGGGGCTTTCTACGAGCAGTACTTC,CASTPSGAFYEQYF
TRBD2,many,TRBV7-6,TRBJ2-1,TGTGCCAGCAGCGCCACTAGCGGGGGGTACAATGAGCAGTTCTTC,CASSATSGGYNEQFF